The entry that follows covers one T cell receptor beta chain sequence. Its target is unknown. Per germline, CDR1 LNHNV and CDR2 YYDKDF (reference sequence). The CDR3 runs to 12 residues. V was clipped by 1 base and J by 13 bases; unmatched bases: 5. Some clones are missing from TCRdb's copy, which holds only in-frame ones; the method was immunoSEQ multiplex PCR. Altogether some 3,000 clones are present, about nine tenths being singletons, with the ten largest covering approximately 4.1%. The record originates from a study of T cells and copy number aberrations in small-cell lung cancer. Limited-stage small-cell lung cancer patients underwent surgery between about 2007 and 2021. Points from the study as a whole: Versus adjacent lung, tumor T-cell richness and clonality were lower; density nonsignificantly. All specimens were formalin-fixed paraffin-embedded tissue, which is known to introduce sequencing artifacts.

Sequencing was performed on normal tissue next to the tumor. The V call is TRBV15, the J call TRBJ2-3; 7 positions match TRBD1. This sequence originates from a man between 50 and 59 years old with small cell lung cancer. The CDR3 region has the DNA TGTGCCACCAGCAGAGGAGAAGACAGGGAGTATTTT. Protein: CATSRGEDREYF.